This T cell receptor beta chain was documented in a study of blood T cell repertoires in COVID-19. Study details: Specimens from acute and convalescent COVID-19 originated in the United States, Italy and Spain. Nucleic acid was either cDNA or gDNA, and it came from T cells, B-cell-depleted T cells, or PBMCs.

V dropped 4 bases and J dropped 6; count of bases not matched to a gene: 9. CDR1 SGHDT and CDR2 YYEEEE come from the germline V gene. The CDR3 totals 14 residues. In the original analysis: Estimated nucleated cell counts came from reference gene primer amplification. The data were produced by immunoSEQ multiplex PCR, yet TCRdb's version contains in-frame clones alone and is incomplete. V and J calls and clone size are as listed in that table; D and trimming were resolved from the DNA. Among hundreds of thousands of clones, approximately 87% were seen once, and the ten largest hold roughly 6.3%. Seattle enrolled patients during active infection and tracked them longitudinally.

The receptor was isolated from a woman between 45 and 60 years old with COVID-19, enrolled during active disease. Specimen: peripheral blood. The chain employs TRBV5-6 and TRBJ1-1, with TRBD1 matching over 7 bases. As DNA, the CDR3 is TGTGCCAGCAGCCCTGATAACAGGGGCGCTGAAGCTTTCTTT. Its translation is CASSPDNRGAEAFF.